These 12 T cell receptor beta chains share one sample of origin, sequenced in a study of blood T cell repertoires in COVID-19. TCRdb's copy holds only in-frame clones and misses some; the assay was immunoSEQ multiplex PCR. This table has about 200,000 clones, about 83% appearing once. What was sequenced was PBMCs or T cells enriched from blood (not recorded which). All receptors come from a woman in her 30s who had been exposed to COVID-19.

The chain couples TRBV7-2 to TRBJ2-3; TRBD1 is a possible D gene (6 bases). V dropped 2 bases and J dropped 0 bases, with 12 bases sitting between them. The germline gives CDR1 SGHTA, CDR2 FQGNSA. This CDR3 comprises 16 residues. CDR3: CASSLSRGTSTDTQYF. CDR3 in DNA: TGTGCCAGCAGCTTATCGAGGGGGACCAGCACAGATACGCAGTATTTT.

About this clone itself: Sequence at one end of the junction differs from germline and may be a read error. This chain connects TRBV19 to TRBJ1-6; D is unresolved. This CDR3 contains 16 residues. Germline CDR1 LNHDA, CDR2 SQIVND (reference sequence). CDR3 amino acids: CASSLGLYSFNSPLHF. The DNA of the CDR3 is TGTGCCAGTAGCCTTGGACTATATTCCTTTAATTCACCCCTCCACTTT.

CDR3 sequence: CASSSQGAREKLFF. The CDR3 DNA is TGTGCCAGCAGCTCACAGGGGGCTCGCGAAAAACTGTTTTTT. V is TRBV5-4 and J is TRBJ1-4; 9 nucleotides agree with TRBD1. The germline CDR1 and CDR2 sequences are SGHNT and YYREEE (reference sequence). The CDR3 has 14 residues. Unmatched junction bases numbered 5, after V lost 3 bases and J lost 8 bases.

This chain joins TRBV10-2 and TRBJ2-5; TRBD1 is a possible D gene (5 bases). Germline CDR1 is WSHSY and CDR2 is SAAADI. Trimming stripped 6 bases from V and 0 bases from J, with 14 bases between. The length of the CDR3 is 15 residues. CDR3 residues: CASSSRGMYQETQYF. CDR3 in DNA: TGCGCCAGCAGCTCTAGGGGCATGTACCAAGAGACCCAGTACTTC.

The gene calls are TRBV4-1 and TRBJ1-2; the D is unclear. V lost 0 bases to trimming and J lost 1 base, with 6 bases between them. The CDR3 has 14 amino acids. Germline CDR1 is MGHRA and CDR2 is YSYEKL. CDR3 amino acids: CASSQEEFNYGYTF. The CDR3 region has the DNA TGCGCCAGCAGCCAAGAGGAGTTTAACTATGGCTACACCTTC.

This clone was detected a few times. The J gene is TRBJ2-3, the V gene TRBV7-3; D is perhaps TRBD2 (5 bases). V lost 4 bases and J lost 7, with 12 bases in between. Germline V gene lookup returns CDR1 SGHTA and CDR2 FQGTGA. This CDR3 has 13 amino acids. CDR3 loop: CASSSSTRNTQYF. The CDR3 coding sequence is TGTGCCAGCAGCTCCTCAACTAGGAATACGCAGTATTTT.

The chain links TRBV15 to TRBJ1-2; D not resolved. In germline, CDR1 is LNHNV, CDR2 YYDKDF (reference sequence). The CDR3 contains 15 residues. The V end was cut by 0 bases, the J end by 4 bases, with 12 bases between. This CDR3 is CATSRDRAGFYGYTF. DNA of the CDR3: TGTGCCACCAGCAGAGATCGCGCGGGCTTCTATGGCTACACCTTC.

About this clone itself: Other DNA sequences in the sample encode the same CDR3. The rearrangement links TRBV7-2 to TRBJ1-1; D ambiguous. The CDR3 consists of 13 residues. Germline V gene sequence: CDR1 SGHTA, CDR2 FQGNSA. V lost 5 bases to trimming and J lost 1 base, with 8 bases between them. The CDR3, as DNA: TGTGCCAGCAGCCTAACAGAGAACACTGAAGCTTTCTTT. Residues: CASSLTENTEAFF.

The CDR3 spells CAWSDLNTEAFF. DNA for the CDR3: TGTGCCTGGAGCGACTTGAACACTGAAGCTTTCTTT. The rearrangement joins TRBV30 to TRBJ1-1; the D is unclear. Germline CDR1 GTSNPN, CDR2 SVGIG (reference sequence). The CDR3 covers 12 residues. Trimming shortened V by 3 bases and J by 0 bases, and 5 bases separated the two germline ends.

This clone appeared a single time. The chain joins TRBV24-1 to TRBJ2-5; 16 nucleotides agree with TRBD2. The CDR3 is made up of 15 amino acids. V lost 12 bases, J lost 5 bases, and 8 bases stayed unmatched. CDR1 KGHDR and CDR2 SFDVKD come from the germline V gene. DNA of the CDR3: TGTGCCGCAATTGGGACTAGCGGGGGGGTGGAGACCCAGTACTTC. Protein product: CAAIGTSGGVETQYF.

The CDR3: CASRVAGGPDIQYF. Here the CDR3 DNA reads TGTGCCAGCAGGGTAGCGGGGGGGCCGGACATTCAGTACTTC. The chain is built from TRBV6-5 and TRBJ2-4; 11 bases are a match to TRBD2. The CDR3 has 14 amino acids. With V trimmed by 6 bases and J by 8 bases, 6 bases remained unmatched. The V gene's germline CDR1 is MNHEY and CDR2 SVGAGI.

The sample holds one count of this clone. The chain couples TRBV27 to TRBJ1-2; 7 bases fit TRBD1. This CDR3 comprises 16 residues. Germline assignment: CDR1 MNHEY and CDR2 SMNVEV (reference sequence). V lost 6 bases, J lost 1 base, and 11 bases stayed unmatched. CDR3: CASRVYRRDSNYGYTF. Written as DNA, the CDR3 is TGTGCCAGCAGAGTATACCGCCGGGACAGTAACTATGGCTACACCTTC.